Here is one T cell receptor beta chain with its context. This clone was counted between two and nine times. The target of this receptor is not known. It has no much larger one-base neighbor in the sample; base qualities were not kept. This record belongs to a study of a mutant IDH1 vaccine in newly diagnosed glioma (dated by TCRdb to 2020 to 2022). As for the study more broadly: Vaccination began 4-6 weeks after radiotherapy alone, or alongside temozolomide cycles in the chemotherapy-containing groups. Prior to enrollment, standard therapy consisting of radiotherapy alone, temozolomide alone, or radiochemotherapy with temozolomide had been administered to patients, with the combination being received by most patients. For exploratory analyses, longitudinal TCRB deep sequencing was carried out in about 25 treated patients wherever samples were available. Visit V12 was the week-35 safety follow-up and visit V13 was the week-47 end of study. The approximately 29 treated patients were 62.5% male and around 40% female, with a mean age of approximately 40 years. Six visits were used for peripheral blood collection: V03 (baseline), V05, V07, V10, V12 and V13.

Sample time point, as interpreted from the label and publication: week 47, end of study. Every vaccine dose consisted of 300 ug of a 20-mer mutant IDH1 peptide in Montanide, administered subcutaneously together with topical imiquimod. Across visits V03 through V10, patients got a total of eight vaccinations, given in weeks 1, 3, 5, 7, 11, 15, 19 and 23. Donors had newly diagnosed WHO grade 3 or 4 IDH1-mutant astrocytomas with loss of nuclear ATRX. The samples were drawn from NOA16, a multicentre, single-arm, open-label phase I trial in Germany that tested a mutant IDH1 peptide vaccine in humans for the first time. Genomic DNA for TCRB sequencing was extracted from EDTA blood using the DNeasy Blood and Tissue Kit. The library was generated by the immunoSEQ multiplex PCR assay. Rearranged TCR beta chain sequences were amplified with the hsTCRB Kit following the manufacturer's protocol. TCRB libraries were sequenced on an Illumina MiSeq. As for the original processing: Demultiplexing, trimming and gene mapping were performed with the kit vendor's proprietary platform. TCRdb re-hosts the immuneACCESS table, in-frame sequences only. Its copies lack some clones; in the studies checked, an unresolved V gene accounts for under half of them, and the cause for the rest is not known. V and J calls plus clone size are reproduced from that table; the DNA served to infer D and trimming. In all, the sample holds around 60,000 clones, and roughly four fifths of those were seen once. Roughly 4% of the sample is held by the ten biggest clonotypes.

Paper-wide results and their limitations: Selection of PBMC samples for TCRB deep sequencing was based on availability. Pseudoprogression appeared unrelated to alterations in the top peripheral T cell clonotypes detected by TCRB sequencing. Across multiple MHC alleles, vaccine-induced immune responses were seen in roughly 93% of patients. The authors noted that analyses of patient blood samples could not be reproduced because of sample limitations.

V loses 5 bases of germline sequence and J loses 1 base, and the interval between the two ends is 12 bases. Taken from the germline V gene (reference sequence), the CDR1 and CDR2 loops are SEHNR and FQNEAQ. Including cysteine and phenylalanine, the CDR3 has 14 amino acids. Of all the DNA, just the CDR3 is kept, 42 bases in frame from base 1. Rearrangement joined TRBV7-9 to TRBJ2-7; TRBD1 is a weak D gene call, 5 bases matching. The specimen comprised PBMCs, sampled from a glioma patient whose treatment included an IDH1 peptide vaccine. The sequence was collected from a man between 25 and 39 years old with glioma. The CDR3 reads CASSPSPGSYEQYF. The sequenced DNA is TGTGCCAGCAGCCCCTCCCCAGGGTCCTACGAGCAGTACTTC.